The next 9 T cell receptor beta chains were all read from a single sample in a study of blood T cell repertoires in COVID-19. Profiling relied on immunoSEQ multiplex PCR, and the TCRdb table lists in-frame clones only, not all of them. Of more than 200,000 clones detected, just over 90% appear once; the ten largest clones hold over 1.5%. Sequenced: PBMCs or T cells enriched from blood (not recorded which). Every receptor here comes from a woman younger than 30 who had recovered from COVID-19.

The CDR3, as DNA: TGTGCCAGCAGTTTCCACGGGACAGGGGGCGCGAACTATGGCTACACCTTC. It translates to CASSFHGTGGANYGYTF. The genes are TRBV28 and TRBJ1-2; 12 positions agree with TRBD1. CDR3 length: 17 residues. Unmatched junction bases numbered 7, after V lost 3 bases and J lost 2 bases. Germline CDR1 MDHEN, CDR2 SYDVKM.

The J gene is TRBJ2-3, the V gene TRBV3-1 (or the pseudogene TRBV3-2), with 13 positions matching TRBD2. Germline assignment: CDR1 LGHDT and CDR2 YNNKEL (reference sequence). J gave up 3 bases and V 2 bases, and 5 bases lay outside the gene matches. The CDR3 is 17 amino acids. CDR3 residues: CASSQPRLAGGTDTQYF. Written as DNA, the CDR3 is TGTGCCAGCAGCCAACCCCGACTAGCGGGAGGAACAGATACGCAGTATTTT.

V usage is TRBV21-1 and J usage is TRBJ2-1; TRBD2, the table's D call, was not compared with the DNA. TRBV21-1 is a listed pseudogene. The CDR3 has 18 amino acids. The CDR3 DNA is TGTGCCAGCACAAAGGGACTAGCGGGAGGGCAGGGGTACAATGAGCAGTTCTTC. It yields the protein CASTKGLAGGQGYNEQFF.

The chain couples TRBV7-9 to TRBJ2-5; 13 nucleotides line up with TRBD2. The germline gives CDR1 SEHNR, CDR2 FQNEAQ (reference sequence). V gave up 5 bases and J gave up 5 bases; unmatched junction bases: 5. The CDR3 length is 15 residues. CDR3 nucleotide sequence: TGTGCCAGCAGCCAGGGACTAGCGGGAAGGGAGACCCAGTACTTC. It yields the protein CASSQGLAGRETQYF.

A single count supports this clone. The chain recombines TRBV4-3 with TRBJ1-6; D is undetermined. The CDR3 loop spans 17 amino acids. CDR1 LGHNA and CDR2 YSLEER come from the germline V gene. Trimming took off 4 bases at V and 0 bases at J, with 13 bases between the two ends. The DNA for the CDR3 is TGCGCCAGCAGCCCCTTCGTAGCCAGCTCCTATAATTCACCCCTCCACTTT. Translated, it gives CASSPFVASSYNSPLHF.

CDR3 sequence: CASSSQTGVNTEAFF. The DNA of the CDR3 is TGTGCCAGCAGCTCGCAGACAGGGGTGAACACTGAAGCTTTCTTT. The J gene is TRBJ1-1, the V gene TRBV7-2; 8 nucleotides agree with TRBD1. This CDR3 region has 15 residues. CDR1 SGHTA and CDR2 FQGNSA come from the germline V gene. V shed 4 bases, J shed 0 bases, and the junction held 4 bases outside the gene matches.

This chain links TRBV6-5 with TRBJ2-1, with 12 nucleotides matching TRBD1. Losses at the gene ends were 5 bases for V and 7 bases for J; bases not matched to a gene: 6. CDR3 length: 15 residues. The germline CDR1 and CDR2 sequences are MNHEY and SVGAGI. The CDR3 spells CASSTGTGGMNEQFF. CDR3 nucleotides: TGTGCCAGCAGTACCGGGACAGGGGGCATGAATGAGCAGTTCTTC.

The genes are TRBV29-1 and TRBJ1-4; TRBD1 is a possible D gene (5 bases). V lost 3 bases and J 2 bases, leaving 7 bases between the germline ends. The CDR3 is 13 amino acids. Germline V lookup: CDR1 SQVTM, CDR2 ANQGSEA. The CDR3, as DNA: TGCAGCGTTGATGGGGGGACTAATGAAAAACTGTTTTTT. It specifies CSVDGGTNEKLFF. The full variable domain, completed using reference TRBV29-1 and TRBJ1-4, is SAVISQKPSRDICQRGTSLTIQCQVDSQVTMMFWYRQQPGQSLTLIATANQGSEATYESGFVIDKFPISRPNLTFSTLTVSNMSPEDSSIYLCSVDGGTNEKLFFGSGTQLSVL.

The rearrangement joins TRBV11-2 to TRBJ1-1; 9 bases are shared with TRBD1. The V gene end was trimmed by 8 bases and the J gene end by 1 base; junction bases not matched to a gene: 11. CDR1 is SGHAT and CDR2 is FQNNGV in the germline V gene. The CDR3 has 16 residues. CDR3 sequence reads: CASLGGTGIKNTEAFF. The CDR3 nucleotides read TGTGCCAGCTTAGGGGGGACAGGGATTAAGAACACTGAAGCTTTCTTT.